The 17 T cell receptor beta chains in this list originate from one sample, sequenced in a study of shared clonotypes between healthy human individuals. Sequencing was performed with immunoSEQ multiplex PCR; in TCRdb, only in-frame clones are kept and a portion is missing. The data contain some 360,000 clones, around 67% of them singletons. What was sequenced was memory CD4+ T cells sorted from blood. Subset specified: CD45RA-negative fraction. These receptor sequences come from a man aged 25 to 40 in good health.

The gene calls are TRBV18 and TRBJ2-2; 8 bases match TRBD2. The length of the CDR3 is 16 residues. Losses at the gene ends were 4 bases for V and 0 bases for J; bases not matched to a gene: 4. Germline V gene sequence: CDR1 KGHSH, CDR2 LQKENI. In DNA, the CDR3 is TGTGCCAGCTCACTTACTAGCGGACCGAACACCGGGGAGCTGTTTTTT. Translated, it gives CASSLTSGPNTGELFF.

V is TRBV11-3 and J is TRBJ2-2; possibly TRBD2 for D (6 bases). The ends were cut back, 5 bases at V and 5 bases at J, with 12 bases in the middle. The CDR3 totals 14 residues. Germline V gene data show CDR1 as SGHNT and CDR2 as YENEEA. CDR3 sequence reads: CASSRGTSTGELFF. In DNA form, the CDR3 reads TGTGCCAGCAGCCGTGGGACTTCTACCGGGGAGCTGTTTTTT.

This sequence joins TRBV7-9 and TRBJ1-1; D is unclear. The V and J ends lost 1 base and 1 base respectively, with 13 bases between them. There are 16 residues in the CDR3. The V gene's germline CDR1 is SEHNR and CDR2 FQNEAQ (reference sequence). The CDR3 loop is CASSLVRSSWNTEAFF. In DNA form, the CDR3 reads TGTGCCAGCAGCTTAGTCAGGTCCAGTTGGAACACTGAAGCTTTCTTT.

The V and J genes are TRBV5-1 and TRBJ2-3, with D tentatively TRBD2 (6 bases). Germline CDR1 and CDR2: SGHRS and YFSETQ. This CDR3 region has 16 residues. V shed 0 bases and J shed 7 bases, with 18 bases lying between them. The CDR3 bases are TGCGCCAGCAGCTTGGGTCCGGGAGAACCCGAGTATACGCAGTATTTT. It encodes CASSLGPGEPEYTQYF.

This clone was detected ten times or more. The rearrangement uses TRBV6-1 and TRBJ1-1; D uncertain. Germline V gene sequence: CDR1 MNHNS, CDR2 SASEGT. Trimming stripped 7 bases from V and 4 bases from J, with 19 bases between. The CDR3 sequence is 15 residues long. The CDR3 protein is CASTRHWGESTEAFF. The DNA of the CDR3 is TGTGCCAGCACCAGACATTGGGGTGAGAGCACTGAAGCTTTCTTT.

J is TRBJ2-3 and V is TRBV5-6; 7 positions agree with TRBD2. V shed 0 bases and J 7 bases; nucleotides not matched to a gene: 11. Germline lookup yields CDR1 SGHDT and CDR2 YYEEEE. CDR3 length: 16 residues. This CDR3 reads CASSLVGGTTAHTQYF. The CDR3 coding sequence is TGTGCCAGCAGCTTGGTGGGGGGGACTACCGCGCATACGCAGTATTTT. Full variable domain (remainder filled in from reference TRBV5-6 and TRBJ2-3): DAGVTQSPTHLIKTRGQQVTLRCSPKSGHDTVSWYQQALGQGPQFIFQYYEEEERQRGNFPDRFSGHQFPNYSSELNVNALLLGDSALYLCASSLVGGTTAHTQYFGPGTRLTVL.

DNA for the CDR3: TGTGCCAGCAGCCGGGGACCCTACAATCAGCCCCAGCATTTT. This translates into CASSRGPYNQPQHF. The chain is built from TRBV6-5 and TRBJ1-5; D perhaps matches TRBD1 (5 bases). The germline V gene encodes CDR1 MNHEY and CDR2 SVGAGI. V was cut by 6 bases and J by 3 bases, with 12 bases left in between. This CDR3 is built from 14 residues.

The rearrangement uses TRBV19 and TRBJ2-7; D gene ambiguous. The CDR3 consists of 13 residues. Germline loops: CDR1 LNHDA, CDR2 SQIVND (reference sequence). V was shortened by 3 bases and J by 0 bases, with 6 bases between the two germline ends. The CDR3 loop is CASSMRPSYEQYF. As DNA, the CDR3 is TGTGCCAGTAGTATGAGGCCCTCCTACGAGCAGTACTTC.

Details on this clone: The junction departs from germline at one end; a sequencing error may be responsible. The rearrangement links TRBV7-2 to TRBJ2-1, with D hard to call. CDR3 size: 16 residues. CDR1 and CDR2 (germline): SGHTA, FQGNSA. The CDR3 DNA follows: TGTGCCAGCAGCTTATCAAGTCAGGCCGCCTACGATGAGCAGTTCTTC. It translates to CASSLSSQAAYDEQFF. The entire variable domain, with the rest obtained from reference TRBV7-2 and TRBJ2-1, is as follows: GAGVSQSPSNKVTEKGKDVELRCDPISGHTALYWYRQSLGQGLEFLIYFQGNSAPDKSGLPSDRFSAERTGGSVSTLTIQRTQQEDSAVYLCASSLSSQAAYDEQFFGPGTRLTVL.

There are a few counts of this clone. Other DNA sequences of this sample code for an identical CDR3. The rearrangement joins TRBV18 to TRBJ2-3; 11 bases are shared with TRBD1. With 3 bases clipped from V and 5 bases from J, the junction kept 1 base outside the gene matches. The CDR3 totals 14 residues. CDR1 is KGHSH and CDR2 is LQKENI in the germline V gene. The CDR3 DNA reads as TGTGCCAGCTCACCGGGGACAGGGGGAGATACGCAGTATTTT. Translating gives CASSPGTGGDTQYF.

The CDR3 DNA follows: TGTGCCAGCACCCTTATAGGGGCCCGGGGACTAGAAAACGGTGAAAAACTGTTTTTT. The encoded protein is CASTLIGARGLENGEKLFF. The J gene is TRBJ1-4, the V gene TRBV27, with D tentatively TRBD1 (5 bases). The CDR3 is 19 residues long. CDR1 is MNHEY and CDR2 is SMNVEV in the germline V gene (reference sequence). Trimming removed 7 bases at V and 7 bases at J, with 31 bases between. The full variable domain, rest sourced from reference TRBV27 and TRBJ1-4, is EAQVTQNPRYLITVTGKKLTVTCSQNMNHEYMSWYRQDPGLGLRQIYYSMNVEVTDKGDVPEGYKVSRKEKRNFPLILESPSPNQTSLYFCASTLIGARGLENGEKLFFGSGTQLSVL.

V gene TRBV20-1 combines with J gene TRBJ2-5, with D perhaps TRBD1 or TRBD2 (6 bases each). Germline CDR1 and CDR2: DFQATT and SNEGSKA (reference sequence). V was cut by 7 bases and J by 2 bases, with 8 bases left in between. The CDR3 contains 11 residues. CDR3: CSVGGQETQYF. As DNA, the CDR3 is TGCAGTGTAGGGGGGCAAGAGACCCAGTACTTC.

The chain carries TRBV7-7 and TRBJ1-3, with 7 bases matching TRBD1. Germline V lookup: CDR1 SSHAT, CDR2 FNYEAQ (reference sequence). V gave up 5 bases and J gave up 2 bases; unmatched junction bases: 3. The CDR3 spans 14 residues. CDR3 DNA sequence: TGTGCCAGCAGCCCGGACAGGACTGGAAACACCATATATTTT. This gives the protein CASSPDRTGNTIYF.

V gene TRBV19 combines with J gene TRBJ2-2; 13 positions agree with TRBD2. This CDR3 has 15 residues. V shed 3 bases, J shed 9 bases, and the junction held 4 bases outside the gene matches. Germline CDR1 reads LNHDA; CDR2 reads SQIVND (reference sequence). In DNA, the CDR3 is TGTGCCAGTAGTATTGGGACTAGCGGGATCCGGGAGCTGTTTTTT. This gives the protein CASSIGTSGIRELFF.

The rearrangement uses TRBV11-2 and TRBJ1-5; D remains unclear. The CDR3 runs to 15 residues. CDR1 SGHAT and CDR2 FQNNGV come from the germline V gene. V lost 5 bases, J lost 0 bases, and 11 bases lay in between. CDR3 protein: CASSPDGNSNQPQHF. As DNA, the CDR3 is TGTGCCAGCAGCCCAGACGGGAATAGCAATCAGCCCCAGCATTTT. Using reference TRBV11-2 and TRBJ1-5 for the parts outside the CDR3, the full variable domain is EAGVAQSPRYKIIEKRQSVAFWCNPISGHATLYWYQQILGQGPKLLIQFQNNGVVDDSQLPKDRFSAERLKGVDSTLKIQPAKLEDSAVYLCASSPDGNSNQPQHFGDGTRLSIL.

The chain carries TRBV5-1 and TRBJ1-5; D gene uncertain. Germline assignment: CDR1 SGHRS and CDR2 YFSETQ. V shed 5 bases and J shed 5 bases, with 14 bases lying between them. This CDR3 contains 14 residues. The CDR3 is CASSQLGGYQPQHF. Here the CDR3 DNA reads TGCGCCAGCAGTCAGCTGGGAGGGTATCAGCCCCAGCATTTT.

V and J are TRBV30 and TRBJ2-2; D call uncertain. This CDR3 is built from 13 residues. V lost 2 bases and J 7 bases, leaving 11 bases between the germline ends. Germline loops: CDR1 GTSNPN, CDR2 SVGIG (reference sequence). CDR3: CAWSPDWGGELFF. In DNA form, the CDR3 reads TGTGCCTGGAGTCCAGACTGGGGCGGGGAGCTGTTTTTT.